Each of the 15 T cell receptor beta chains below was sequenced from the same sample in a study of OX40 agonist ivuxolimab in advanced cancers. The table came from immunoSEQ multiplex PCR; TCRdb's copy has only in-frame clones and leaves some out. The sample lists tens of thousands of clones, about 85% occurring once. Sequenced here: CD4+ or CD8+ T cells sorted from blood, sampled in a trial of the OX40 agonist ivuxolimab. These receptor sequences come from an adult with an advanced solid tumor such as melanoma, head and neck, liver or kidney cancer.

The rearrangement links TRBV7-2 to TRBJ2-2; 7 bases are a match to TRBD1. Germline CDR1 SGHTA, CDR2 FQGNSA. V was clipped by 1 base and J by 2 bases; unmatched bases: 1. The CDR3 totals 15 residues. The CDR3 loop is CASSLGDRNTGELFF. As DNA, the CDR3 is TGTGCCAGCAGCTTAGGGGACAGAAACACCGGGGAGCTGTTTTTT.

This clone was counted once. The chain joins TRBV5-1 to TRBJ2-5, with unresolved D. Germline CDR1 SGHRS, CDR2 YFSETQ. The germline V and J ends were trimmed by 2 bases and 2 bases, with 7 bases remaining between them. The CDR3 covers 13 residues. CDR3 loop: CASSFGIQETQYF. CDR3 DNA sequence: TGCGCCAGCAGCTTTGGAATTCAAGAGACCCAGTACTTC.

This clone was seen just once. The rearrangement uses TRBV11-3 and TRBJ2-3; 8 positions match TRBD2. V gave up 3 bases and J gave up 2 bases; unmatched junction bases: 10. The CDR3 consists of 17 residues. Germline CDR1 SGHNT, CDR2 YENEEA. The CDR3 sequence: CASSLLSGSPHTDTQYF. CDR3 DNA sequence: TGTGCCAGCAGCTTGTTGAGCGGGAGCCCGCACACAGATACGCAGTATTTT.

This clone has a handful of counts. This sequence joins TRBV5-4 and TRBJ1-4, with unresolved D. CDR1 is SGHNT, CDR2 YYREEE, per germline (reference sequence). The CDR3 spans 16 residues. With 3 bases removed from V and 7 bases from J, the gap between germline ends came to 19 bases. CDR3 DNA sequence: TGTGCCAGCAGCTCGGACCCCCATGCGGAGGGTGAAAAACTGTTTTTT. Translated: CASSSDPHAEGEKLFF.

V and J are TRBV6-1 and TRBJ1-3, with D hard to call. The CDR3 has 14 residues. CDR1 MNHNS and CDR2 SASEGT come from the germline V gene. The V end was cut by 1 base, the J end by 1 base, with 5 bases between. The CDR3 region has the DNA TGTGCCAGCAGTGAAGGGGGTTCTGGAAACACCATATATTTT. This codes for CASSEGGSGNTIYF.

This sequence joins TRBV5-4 and TRBJ1-1; TRBD1 matches at 7 bases. Per germline, CDR1 SGHNT and CDR2 YYREEE (reference sequence). Trimming took 2 bases from V and 0 from J; bases not matched to a gene: 4. The CDR3 runs 15 residues. CDR3 amino acids: CASSLTGALNTEAFF. As DNA, the CDR3 is TGTGCCAGCAGCTTAACAGGGGCCTTGAACACTGAAGCTTTCTTT.

The V and J genes are TRBV5-8 and TRBJ1-6; D may be TRBD1 (6 bases). The CDR3 is 14 residues long. The V gene lost 4 bases and the J gene lost 9 bases, with 14 bases spanning the gap. CDR1 is SGHTS and CDR2 is YDEGEE in the germline V gene. The CDR3 sequence is CASSPYRDSSPLHF. CDR3 DNA sequence: TGTGCCAGCAGCCCTTACAGGGATTCTTCACCCCTCCACTTT.

The J gene is TRBJ1-1, the V gene TRBV6-6; no clear D. The CDR3 has 15 amino acids. Deletions cut 0 bases from V and 4 bases from J, with 12 bases between. Germline CDR1 and CDR2: MNHNY and SVGAGI (reference sequence). The CDR3 loop reads CASSYSSGSGTEAFF. The CDR3 DNA sequence: TGTGCCAGCAGTTACTCCTCCGGTTCTGGCACTGAAGCTTTCTTT.

The chain recombines TRBV13 with TRBJ2-3; 7 positions match TRBD1. From germline, CDR1 is PRHDT and CDR2 FYEKMQ (reference sequence). The junction had 5 bases not matched to a gene; V was cut back by 5 bases and J by 0 bases. This CDR3 comprises 15 residues. For the CDR3, the DNA is TGTGCCAGCAGCCCAGAGGGGGCTAGCACAGATACGCAGTATTTT. Translating it yields CASSPEGASTDTQYF.

This clone appeared once. In DNA, the CDR3 is TGTGCCAGCTTGCTAGCGGGCACAGATACGCAGTATTTT. It is translated as CASLLAGTDTQYF. The V and J genes are TRBV7-8 and TRBJ2-3, with 7 bases matching TRBD2. CDR1 is SGHVS, CDR2 FQNEAQ, per germline. The CDR3 spans 13 residues. Trimming took 8 bases from V and 1 from J; bases not matched to a gene: 3.

The chain joins TRBV6-6 to TRBJ1-1, with D unclear. From germline, CDR1 is MNHNY and CDR2 SVGAGI (reference sequence). The CDR3 has 11 residues. V was trimmed by 3 bases and J by 7 bases, leaving 6 bases between them. The CDR3 DNA reads TGTGCCAGCAGTTATGAGGGTGAAGCTTTCTTT. The encoded protein is CASSYEGEAFF.

The V and J genes are TRBV29-1 and TRBJ2-7; 10 nucleotides match TRBD1. V dropped 6 bases and J dropped 3; count of bases not matched to a gene: 5. Germline CDR1 is SQVTM and CDR2 is ANQGSEA. CDR3 size: 13 residues. The DNA of the CDR3 is TGCAGCGTGAGGACAGGGGGGCGCTACGAGCAGTACTTC. Protein: CSVRTGGRYEQYF.

The gene calls are TRBV4-3 and TRBJ2-5; weak D call: TRBD2 (7 bases). There are 14 residues in the CDR3. With 1 base removed from V and 5 bases from J, the gap between germline ends came to 11 bases. CDR1 is LGHNA, CDR2 YSLEER, per germline. CDR3 amino acids: CASSQGGGGETQYF. For the CDR3, the DNA is TGCGCCAGCAGCCAAGGCGGGGGCGGGGAGACCCAGTACTTC.

This chain connects TRBV9 to TRBJ1-5, with D unresolved. Between the trimmed V and J ends, which lost 3 bases and 3 bases, there was a span of 7 bases. CDR1 is SGDLS, CDR2 YYNGEE, per germline. There are 13 residues in the CDR3. The CDR3 nucleotides are TGTGCCAGCAGCGGAGGGATCAATCAGCCCCAGCATTTT. It is translated as CASSGGINQPQHF.

This clone was counted between two and nine times. The CDR3 region has the DNA TGTGCCAGTAGTATGACGGCAGGCGTTAGCTATGGCTACACCTTC. The encoded protein is CASSMTAGVSYGYTF. This chain uses TRBV19 with TRBJ1-2, with D unresolved. Germline V gene data show CDR1 as LNHDA and CDR2 as SQIVND (reference sequence). The CDR3 length is 15 residues. V lost 3 bases, J lost 4 bases, and 15 bases lay in between.